This T cell receptor (beta chain) appears in the sequencing data of a study of T cells in Graves' hyperthyroidism and ophthalmopathy. RNA transcripts yielded amplified TCR beta CDR3 regions. The HTBI primer set served for first-round RT-PCR of the TCR CDR3. TCRdb itself ran the multiplex PCR reads through MiXCR, one entry per CDR3 protein. The sample shows some 510,000 distinct CDR3 sequences, less than 25% of them seen only once. For this clonotype: The antigen is not known.

PBMCs were sourced from about 10 ml fresh peripheral blood. Findings and caveats of the study: Onset of ophthalmopathy came a median approximately 6.5 months after the model predicted it.

This sequence was found in a man younger than 30 with Graves' hyperthyroidism. Sequencing input: blood.

CDR3 sequence: CASSFFTVSYEQYF. The CDR3 region has the DNA TGTGCCAGCAGTTTTTTCACGGTTTCCTACGAGCAGTACTTC. The genes are TRBV28 and TRBJ2-7, with no clear D. CDR1 and CDR2 from the germline V gene are MDHEN and SYDVKM. This CDR3 comprises 14 residues. Trimming took off 3 bases at V and 1 base at J, with 10 bases between the two ends.